This TCR beta chain was recovered during a study of CD8 T cells in ankylosing spondylitis. The CDR3 has 9 amino acids. The V gene lost 3 bases and the J gene lost 8 bases, with 4 bases spanning the gap. In germline, CDR1 is DFQATT, CDR2 SNEGSKA (reference sequence). Study-wide findings and caveats: It appeared that ankylosing spondylitis blood was characterized by a TCR beta motif of under ten highly homologous variants.

This clonotype was observed a few times. Its antigen is as yet unknown. Only one base separates this from a far larger clonotype, so it likely reflects a read error. TCRdb fed the 5' RACE reads into MiXCR, producing one record per CDR3 protein. The sample lists hundreds of thousands of distinct CDR3 sequences; around 11% were seen once. The sequenced sample was blood, either unsorted or a sorted T cell fraction (not recorded which). The TCR was taken from a male donor with ankylosing spondylitis. V gene TRBV20-1 combines with J gene TRBJ1-2; D ambiguous. This CDR3 is CSASPGYTF. The CDR3 coding sequence is TGCAGTGCTAGCCCCGGCTACACCTTC.